This is a list of T cell receptor beta chains from one sample in a study of blood T cell repertoires in COVID-19. Sequencing used immunoSEQ multiplex PCR; TCRdb keeps in-frame clones, though not all of them. Here the sample spans a few hundred thousand clones, 75% to 90% being singletons. The sample consisted of PBMCs or T cells enriched from blood (not recorded which). The receptors shown here come from a woman aged 60-75 years who had recovered from COVID-19. CDR3s include the opening cysteine and the closing phenylalanine or tryptophan. A D gene is named only where the DNA matches it firmly. Part of the rows lack a size; the others show once, few, many or a class for expanded clones.

>TRBV10-3|once|NA|TRBJ1-1
CAIKAGGEPNTEAFF
TGTGCCATCAAGGCAGGCGGGGAGCCGAACACTGAAGCTTTCTTT
>TRBV7-9|NA|NA|TRBJ2-2
CASSRQPGELFF
TGTGCCAGCAGCCGACAACCTGGGGAGCTGTTTTTT
>TRBV9|NA|TRBD2|TRBJ2-3
CASSVGERGPPPTDTQYF
TGTGCCAGCAGCGTAGGGGAGCGGGGTCCCCCCCCCACAGATACGCAGTATTTT
>TRBV3-1/TRBV3-2|once|NA|TRBJ1-3
CASSQAGGNTIYF
TGTGCCAGCAGCCAAGCCGGTGGAAACACCATATATTTT
>TRBV30|NA|NA|TRBJ2-7
CAWSTVPYEQYF
TGTGCCTGGAGCACAGTACCCTACGAGCAGTACTTC
>TRBV28|NA|TRBD1|TRBJ1-2
CASSATGTGNYGYTF
TGTGCCAGCAGTGCGACCGGGACAGGGAACTATGGCTACACCTTC
>TRBV10-2|NA|TRBD1|TRBJ2-1
CASSAWGQGINEQFF
TGCGCCAGCAGTGCATGGGGACAGGGGATCAATGAGCAGTTCTTC
>TRBV5-6|NA|TRBD1|TRBJ2-2
CASSSTGGTTGELFF
TGTGCCAGCAGCTCGACAGGGGGGACGACCGGGGAGCTGTTTTTT
>TRBV6-5|NA|NA|TRBJ1-2
CASSYSPGLTNYGYTF
TGTGCCAGCAGTTACTCGCCCGGTCTTACTAACTATGGCTACACCTTC
>TRBV11-2|NA|TRBD1|TRBJ1-2
CASTWTPTGDDGYTF
TGTGCCAGCACCTGGACCCCGACAGGGGATGATGGCTACACCTTC
>TRBV11-2|NA|NA|TRBJ2-2
CASSIGKGLTNTGELFF
TGTGCCAGCAGCATAGGGAAAGGACTGACGAACACCGGGGAGCTGTTTTTT
>TRBV24-1|NA|TRBD2|TRBJ2-7
CATSDLAAGPGAEQYF
TGTGCCACCAGTGATTTGGCAGCGGGGCCTGGGGCCGAGCAGTACTTC
>TRBV2|NA|NA|TRBJ1-4
CASRTSGQVSEKLFF
TGTGCCAGCAGGACATCGGGACAAGTGTCTGAAAAACTGTTTTTT
>TRBV30|NA|NA|TRBJ1-2
CAWSVQPAGYYGYTF
TGTGCCTGGAGTGTACAGCCAGCAGGCTACTATGGCTACACCTTC
>TRBV4-1|once|TRBD1|TRBJ1-1
CASSQEGQGVTEAFF
TGCGCCAGCAGCCAAGAAGGACAGGGGGTCACTGAAGCTTTCTTT
>TRBV5-1|NA|TRBD2|TRBJ2-1
CASSFPLAGENEQFF
TGCGCCAGCAGCTTCCCACTAGCGGGGGAGAATGAGCAGTTCTTC
>TRBV5-1|NA|TRBD1|TRBJ1-2
CASSTSPGQGSGYTF
TGCGCCAGCAGCACCTCGCCGGGACAGGGCAGCGGCTACACCTTC
>TRBV19|NA|NA|TRBJ2-1
CASSIPDRNEQFF
TGTGCCAGTAGTATTCCCGACAGAAATGAGCAGTTCTTC
>TRBV3-1/TRBV3-2|once|NA|TRBJ1-6
CASSQVTLDNSPLHF
TGTGCCAGCAGCCAAGTGACTCTAGATAATTCACCCCTCCACTTT
>TRBV9|NA|NA|TRBJ1-1
CASSVRGNTEAFF
TGTGCCAGCAGCGTAAGGGGGAACACTGAAGCTTTCTTT
>TRBV28|NA|NA|TRBJ1-2
CASTFRGYGYTF
TGTGCCAGCACCTTCAGGGGATATGGCTACACCTTC
>TRBV2|NA|NA|TRBJ1-5
CASSDQINQPQHF
TGTGCCAGCAGTGATCAGATCAATCAGCCCCAGCATTTT
>TRBV30|NA|TRBD1|TRBJ1-4
CAWSVRRTGGFEKLFF
TGTGCCTGGAGTGTACGGCGGACAGGGGGATTTGAAAAACTGTTTTTT
>TRBV11-3|NA|TRBD1|TRBJ1-2
CASSPEEGALGYTF
TGTGCCAGCAGTCCAGAGGAGGGGGCGCTGGGCTACACCTTC
>TRBV4-1|NA|NA|TRBJ1-5
CASSQRITNQPQHF
TGCGCCAGCAGCCAGCGAATAACTAATCAGCCCCAGCATTTT